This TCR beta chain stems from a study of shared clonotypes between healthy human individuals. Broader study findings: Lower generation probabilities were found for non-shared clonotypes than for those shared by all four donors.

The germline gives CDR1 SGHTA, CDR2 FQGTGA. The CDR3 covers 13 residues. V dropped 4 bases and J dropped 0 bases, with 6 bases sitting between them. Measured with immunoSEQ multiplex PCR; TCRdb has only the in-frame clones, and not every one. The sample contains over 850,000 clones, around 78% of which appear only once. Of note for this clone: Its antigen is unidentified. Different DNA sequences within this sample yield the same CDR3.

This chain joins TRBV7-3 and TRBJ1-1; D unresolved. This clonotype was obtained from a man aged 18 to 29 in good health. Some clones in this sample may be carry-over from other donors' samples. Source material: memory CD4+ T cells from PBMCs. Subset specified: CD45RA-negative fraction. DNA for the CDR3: TGTGCCAGCAGCTCGACGGTGAACACTGAAGCTTTCTTT. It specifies CASSSTVNTEAFF.